A selection of T cell receptor beta chains follows, all from one sample in a study of regulatory T cells in long-lasting Graves disease. TCRdb processed the multiplex PCR reads anew with MiXCR; each CDR3 protein has one entry. The sample has roughly 500,000 distinct CDR3 sequences, approximately 12% seen once; the top ten hold 8.5% to 10%. In addition, the sample was reused for a study of T cells in Graves' hyperthyroidism and ophthalmopathy.

The sequencing used peripheral blood mononuclear cells (PBMCs), collected at new diagnosis, from a patient treated with antithyroid drugs. Every receptor here comes from a man aged 30-40 years with Graves disease. Each CDR3 is given with its conserved first and last residue. A D gene is named only where the DNA matches it firmly. Not every row has a clone size; where given, it reads once, few, many or a size class.

v_gene: TRBV5-1; abundance: many; j_gene: TRBJ2-2; d_gene: NA; CDR3nt: TGCGCCAGCAGCTCCCGACAAAACACCGGGGAGCTGTTTTTT; CDR3aa: CASSSRQNTGELFF
v_gene: TRBV3-1; abundance: many; j_gene: TRBJ1-4; d_gene: NA; CDR3nt: TGTGCCAGCAGCCAAGATCCCGGCGGAAAACTGTTTTTT; CDR3aa: CASSQDPGGKLFF
v_gene: TRBV28; abundance: many; j_gene: TRBJ2-1; d_gene: NA; CDR3nt: TGTGCCAGCAGTCGACCTTCGGGACGGCTTGAGCAGTTCTTC; CDR3aa: CASSRPSGRLEQFF
v_gene: TRBV9; abundance: many; j_gene: TRBJ2-7; d_gene: TRBD1; CDR3nt: TGTGCCAGCAGCGGTTCCAGACAGGGGTCCTACGAGCAGTACTTC; CDR3aa: CASSGSRQGSYEQYF
v_gene: TRBV5-5; abundance: many; j_gene: TRBJ1-2; d_gene: NA; CDR3nt: TGTGCCAGCAGCTCCGTTGGGGGGTCTGTCTATGGCTACACCTTC; CDR3aa: CASSSVGGSVYGYTF
v_gene: TRBV7-6; abundance: NA; j_gene: TRBJ2-3; d_gene: TRBD2; CDR3nt: TGTGCCAGCAGCTCCCTTGGACTAGCGGGGTGGAGGTTAGCAGATACGCAGTATTTT; CDR3aa: CASSSLGLAGWRLADTQYF
v_gene: TRBV29-1; abundance: many; j_gene: TRBJ1-5; d_gene: TRBD1; CDR3nt: TGCAGCGTAGCGACAGGGCCAGGCGGGAAGCCCCAGCATTTT; CDR3aa: CSVATGPGGKPQHF
v_gene: TRBV27; abundance: many; j_gene: TRBJ1-2; d_gene: NA; CDR3nt: TGTGCCAGCAGTCCCATGGGGGCGCCTGGCTACACCTTC; CDR3aa: CASSPMGAPGYTF
v_gene: TRBV25-1; abundance: few; j_gene: TRBJ2-1; d_gene: NA; CDR3nt: TGTGCCAGCAGTGAATATGATGAGCAGTTCTTC; CDR3aa: CASSEYDEQFF
v_gene: TRBV11-2; abundance: many; j_gene: TRBJ2-3; d_gene: TRBD2; CDR3nt: TGTGCCAGCAGCGGAGAGAAGGCGGGAGCTTCGGATACGCAGTATTTT; CDR3aa: CASSGEKAGASDTQYF
v_gene: TRBV30; abundance: NA; j_gene: TRBJ1-5; d_gene: NA; CDR3nt: TGTGCCTGGAGTGGAGGGGCAGGGGATCAGCCCCAGCATTTT; CDR3aa: CAWSGGAGDQPQHF
v_gene: TRBV15; abundance: many; j_gene: TRBJ2-2; d_gene: NA; CDR3nt: TGTGCCACCAGCGCGTGGGACACTACCACCGGGGAGCTGTTTTTT; CDR3aa: CATSAWDTTTGELFF
v_gene: TRBV28; abundance: NA; j_gene: TRBJ2-2; d_gene: NA; CDR3nt: TGTGCCAGCAGTCCGGATAGGCCGAACACCGGGCAGCTGTTTTTT; CDR3aa: CASSPDRPNTGQLFF
v_gene: TRBV27; abundance: NA; j_gene: TRBJ2-7; d_gene: NA; CDR3nt: TGTGCCAGCAGTCTCCAGGGACGGATCTACGAGCAGTACTTC; CDR3aa: CASSLQGRIYEQYF
v_gene: TRBV11-2; abundance: many; j_gene: TRBJ1-1; d_gene: TRBD1; CDR3nt: TGTGCCAGCGGACCGGGACAGGGGCCCACTGAAGCTTTCTTT; CDR3aa: CASGPGQGPTEAFF
v_gene: TRBV24-1; abundance: many; j_gene: TRBJ2-7; d_gene: NA; CDR3nt: TGTGCCACCAGTGATTCCTCCGACGAGCAGTACTTC; CDR3aa: CATSDSSDEQYF
v_gene: TRBV2; abundance: many; j_gene: TRBJ2-7; d_gene: NA; CDR3nt: TGTGCCAGCGGGAGTACCTACGAGCAGTACTTC; CDR3aa: CASGSTYEQYF
v_gene: TRBV4-1; abundance: NA; j_gene: TRBJ2-2; d_gene: TRBD2; CDR3nt: TGCGCCAGCAGCCGAGGACTAGCGGGGTATACCGGGGAGCTGTTTTTT; CDR3aa: CASSRGLAGYTGELFF
v_gene: TRBV12-3/TRBV12-4; abundance: many; j_gene: TRBJ2-7; d_gene: NA; CDR3nt: TGTGCCAGCAGCTTCTATGGGCCCTACGAGCAGTACTTC; CDR3aa: CASSFYGPYEQYF
v_gene: TRBV20-1; abundance: few; j_gene: TRBJ2-7; d_gene: NA; CDR3nt: TGCAGTGCTAGAACCGGGACGGACTACTACGAGCAGTACTTC; CDR3aa: CSARTGTDYYEQYF
v_gene: TRBV30; abundance: NA; j_gene: TRBJ2-5; d_gene: NA; CDR3nt: TGTGCCTGGAGTGGTTTAGCGAATATCGGGTACCAAGAGACCCAGTACTTC; CDR3aa: CAWSGLANIGYQETQYF
v_gene: TRBV27; abundance: many; j_gene: TRBJ2-5; d_gene: TRBD1; CDR3nt: TGTGCCAGCAGTGCCTCAGGACAGGTCGAGACCCAGTACTTC; CDR3aa: CASSASGQVETQYF
v_gene: TRBV27; abundance: many; j_gene: TRBJ1-1; d_gene: NA; CDR3nt: TGTGCCAGCACCGCTAGACAGTATGGCGAACGAGGGACTGAAGCTTTCTTT; CDR3aa: CASTARQYGERGTEAFF
v_gene: TRBV7-3; abundance: many; j_gene: TRBJ2-4; d_gene: NA; CDR3nt: TGTGCCAGCAGCCCCGGGCCCCGGGACACGAACATTCAGTACTTC; CDR3aa: CASSPGPRDTNIQYF
v_gene: TRBV12-5; abundance: few; j_gene: TRBJ2-2; d_gene: TRBD2; CDR3nt: TGTGCTAGTGGTTTTCGGCGGGAGCCCCGGCCCCCTGGGGAGCTGTTTTTT; CDR3aa: CASGFRREPRPPGELFF
v_gene: TRBV19; abundance: NA; j_gene: TRBJ2-1; d_gene: NA; CDR3nt: TGTGCCAGTAGTATAGATGGTCCAGCGGCATTAGTTTCCGAGCAGTTCTTC; CDR3aa: CASSIDGPAALVSEQFF
v_gene: TRBV18; abundance: NA; j_gene: TRBJ1-2; d_gene: NA; CDR3nt: TGTGCCAGCTCGCCCGAGACCTATGGCTACACCTTC; CDR3aa: CASSPETYGYTF
v_gene: TRBV27; abundance: many; j_gene: TRBJ2-1; d_gene: NA; CDR3nt: TGTGCCAGCAGCGAAGCCCCCGACACCACCTACAATGAGCAGTTCTTC; CDR3aa: CASSEAPDTTYNEQFF
v_gene: TRBV12-3/TRBV12-4; abundance: many; j_gene: TRBJ2-5; d_gene: NA; CDR3nt: TGTGCCACCAGTAGGGCTGGGGGGTTTTCGATCCAGTACTTC; CDR3aa: CATSRAGGFSIQYF
v_gene: TRBV27; abundance: many; j_gene: TRBJ2-1; d_gene: NA; CDR3nt: TGTGCCAGCAGTTTATCGTTTAGTGTGGGTGAGCAGTTCTTC; CDR3aa: CASSLSFSVGEQFF
v_gene: TRBV6-4; abundance: NA; j_gene: TRBJ2-1; d_gene: NA; CDR3nt: TGTGCCAGTCAGCGAGAATCGGGGTTATCCTACAATGAGCAGTTCTTC; CDR3aa: CASQRESGLSYNEQFF
v_gene: TRBV5-1; abundance: NA; j_gene: TRBJ2-6; d_gene: NA; CDR3nt: TGCGCCAGCAGCCCGGATGGAGGCTCTGGGGCCAACGTCCTGACTTTC; CDR3aa: CASSPDGGSGANVLTF
v_gene: TRBV19; abundance: NA; j_gene: TRBJ1-1; d_gene: NA; CDR3nt: TGTGCCAGTATCGCCCGGGGGAGGAACACTGAAGCTTTCTTT; CDR3aa: CASIARGRNTEAFF
v_gene: TRBV2; abundance: NA; j_gene: TRBJ2-5; d_gene: TRBD2; CDR3nt: TGTGCCAGCAGTGAAGATAGGGCGGGAGCGACGGAGACCCAGTACTTC; CDR3aa: CASSEDRAGATETQYF
v_gene: TRBV5-5; abundance: few; j_gene: TRBJ2-5; d_gene: TRBD1; CDR3nt: TGTGCCAGCAGTAGGACAGGGGTTAGGACCCAGTACTTC; CDR3aa: CASSRTGVRTQYF
v_gene: TRBV11-2; abundance: many; j_gene: TRBJ2-3; d_gene: TRBD2; CDR3nt: TGTGCCAGCAGCTTAGGGGACTACACAGATACGCAGTATTTT; CDR3aa: CASSLGDYTDTQYF
v_gene: TRBV11-2; abundance: NA; j_gene: TRBJ2-2; d_gene: NA; CDR3nt: TGTGCCAGCAGCTTATCCCCCACCGGGGAGCTGTTTTTT; CDR3aa: CASSLSPTGELFF
v_gene: TRBV5-1; abundance: NA; j_gene: TRBJ2-2; d_gene: TRBD1; CDR3nt: TGCGCCAGCAGTGCTCAGGGGGCGCTCACCGGGGAGCTGTTTTTT; CDR3aa: CASSAQGALTGELFF